Listed here are 2 T cell receptor beta chains from one sample, sequenced in a study of Graves' ophthalmopathy and Graves' hyperthyroidism. The sequenced template was RNA, covering the TCR beta CDR3 region. HTBI primers served in a first-round RT-PCR, which a second-round multiplex PCR followed. TCRdb passed the multiplex PCR reads through MiXCR, listing each CDR3 protein once. The sample has about 500,000 distinct CDR3 sequences; approximately 14% are singletons. The sequencing input was blood. These TCRs come from a woman aged 30 to 39 with Graves' ophthalmopathy.

The table lists this clonotype with many counts. The chain is built from TRBV12-3 or TRBV12-4 and TRBJ2-2; possible D gene TRBD2, 5 bases. The V gene lost 8 bases and the J gene lost 6 bases, with 16 bases spanning the gap. The CDR3 has 14 residues. This CDR3 reads CASSHGESAGELFF. CDR3 in DNA: TGTGCCAGCTCACACGGGGAGTCCGCCGGGGAGCTGTTTTTT.

A few counts support this clonotype. This chain links TRBV30 with TRBJ2-2, with D unresolved. CDR1 and CDR2 (germline): GTSNPN, SVGIG (reference sequence). The CDR3 totals 12 residues. The V gene lost 2 bases and the J gene lost 7 bases, with 8 bases spanning the gap. This CDR3 is CAWSIEGGELFF. CDR3 nucleotide sequence: TGTGCCTGGAGTATTGAAGGCGGGGAGCTGTTTTTT.